A single sample gave rise to the 9 T cell receptor beta chains below, sequenced in a study of follicular helper T cells after annual influenza vaccination. Time point in this sample: 2014-2015 season, pre-vaccination. The method was immunoSEQ multiplex PCR; TCRdb's version includes in-frame clones alone and lacks a portion of them. This sample has roughly 13,000 clones; 70% to 90% occur once, and the top ten carry about 0.26%. The source was CXCR5- memory CD4+ T cells sorted from blood, collected on the day of influenza vaccination. The receptors here all came from an adult who received the influenza vaccine.

The gene calls are TRBV5-1 and TRBJ1-6, with D uncertain. The CDR3 loop spans 14 amino acids. Germline V gene lookup returns CDR1 SGHRS and CDR2 YFSETQ. V dropped 2 bases and J dropped 6 bases, with 9 bases sitting between them. Written as DNA, the CDR3 is TGCGCCAGCAGCTTAAGGCAGGCTAATTCACCCCTCCACTTT. Translation gives CASSLRQANSPLHF.

The chain joins TRBV23-1 to TRBJ1-1; unclear D gene. TRBV23-1 is given ORF status, its function remaining uncertain. This CDR3 has 14 residues. V shed 2 bases and J shed 7 bases, with 14 bases lying between them. CDR3 bases: TGCGCCAGCAGTCAACATCCCCCTACAGTTGAAGCTTTCTTT. Translating gives CASSQHPPTVEAFF.

CDR3 sequence (DNA): TGTGCCAGCAGCTTAGTGGGAGCGCACTATGGCTACACCTTC. Amino acid sequence: CASSLVGAHYGYTF. This rearrangement joins TRBV11-2 to TRBJ1-2; D not certain. From germline, CDR1 is SGHAT and CDR2 FQNNGV. Deletions cut 1 base from V and 3 bases from J, with 9 bases between. CDR3 length: 14 amino acids.

This clone has only one observation. This chain links TRBV7-8 with TRBJ2-3; perhaps D is TRBD1 or TRBD2 (6 bases each). The CDR3 has 15 residues. CDR1 is SGHVS and CDR2 is FQNEAQ in the germline V gene. Trimming removed 6 bases at V and 0 bases at J, with 13 bases between. The CDR3 region is CASSFGGPSTDTQYF. The DNA for the CDR3 is TGTGCCAGCAGTTTCGGGGGCCCCAGCACAGATACGCAGTATTTT.

J is TRBJ1-4 and V is TRBV30; D is uncertain. Looked up from germline, CDR1 is GTSNPN and CDR2 is SVGIG (reference sequence). The CDR3 extends over 18 amino acids. V lost 1 base to trimming and J lost 0 bases, with 18 bases between them. The CDR3 region is CAWSATRTKPATNEKLFF. Written as DNA, the CDR3 is TGTGCCTGGAGTGCTACCCGGACCAAACCAGCAACTAATGAAAAACTGTTTTTT.

The gene calls are TRBV27 and TRBJ2-6, with D tentatively TRBD1 (5 bases). CDR1 MNHEY and CDR2 SMNVEV come from the germline V gene (reference sequence). The CDR3 is 15 amino acids. The V end lost 4 bases, the J end lost 3 bases, and 10 bases lay between the germline ends. The chain's CDR3 is CASSSTGHGANVLTF. CDR3 nucleotide sequence: TGTGCCAGCAGTTCTACAGGACATGGGGCCAACGTCCTGACTTTC. Based on the CDR3 plus reference TRBV27 and TRBJ2-6, the full variable domain is EAQVTQNPRYLITVTGKKLTVTCSQNMNHEYMSWYRQDPGLGLRQIYYSMNVEVTDKGDVPEGYKVSRKEKRNFPLILESPSPNQTSLYFCASSSTGHGANVLTFGAGSRLTVL.

A single count supports this clone. This sequence joins TRBV15 and TRBJ2-1, with 8 positions matching TRBD1. V lost 0 bases, J lost 8 bases, and 15 bases stayed unmatched. The CDR3 has 18 amino acids. From germline, CDR1 is LNHNV and CDR2 YYDKDF (reference sequence). The DNA of the CDR3 is TGTGCCACCAGCAGAGATACCCCAGGACAGGGTGGTGCATATGAGCAGTTCTTC. Protein product: CATSRDTPGQGGAYEQFF.

This chain connects TRBV9 to TRBJ2-3, with D hard to call. Trimming took 0 bases from V and 3 from J, leaving 8 bases between them. The CDR3 is 14 amino acids. CDR1 and CDR2 from the germline V gene are SGDLS and YYNGEE. DNA for the CDR3: TGTGCCAGCAGCGTAGATTGGCTTACAGATACGCAGTATTTT. Translating it yields CASSVDWLTDTQYF.

The chain employs TRBV7-3 and TRBJ2-2, with D perhaps assigned TRBD1 or TRBD2 (5 bases each). Trimming stripped 2 bases from V and 4 bases from J, with 11 bases between. Germline CDR1 and CDR2: SGHTA and FQGTGA. This CDR3 is built from 15 residues. This CDR3 reads CASSLGGPGTGELFF. CDR3 in DNA: TGTGCCAGCAGCTTAGGGGGACCGGGCACCGGGGAGCTGTTTTTT.